This entry features one T cell receptor (beta chain) sequence. Its target is not known. Study donors comprised healthy, HIV-negative adults devoid of recent acute infection or vaccination. This record belongs to a study of shared clonotypes between healthy human individuals. Study-wide findings and caveats: Few donors restricted represented genetic and exposure-history diversity.

This was a deep-level run. Method: immunoSEQ multiplex PCR; TCRdb's copy keeps in-frame clones and lacks some. The sample includes some 530,000 clones, around 73% of them seen just once. The CDR3 runs to 13 residues. Trimming removed 4 bases from V and 5 bases from J; junction bases left unmatched: 5. Germline CDR1 and CDR2: MDHEN and SYDVKM. This sequence joins TRBV28 and TRBJ2-7; 7 nucleotides align to TRBD1. What was sequenced was PBMCs. The TCR originated in a woman between 40 and 55 years old in good health. Some clones in this sample may be carry-over from other donors' samples. CDR3 in DNA: TGTGCCAGCAGTTCGGGACAGTGGAACGAGCAGTACTTC. Encoded protein: CASSSGQWNEQYF.